A selection of T cell receptor beta chains follows, all from one sample in a study of memory CD4+ T cells and cytomegalovirus serostatus. Method: immunoSEQ multiplex PCR; TCRdb's copy keeps in-frame clones and lacks some. The sample has roughly 67,000 clones, about 76% seen once. The sequenced sample consisted of memory CD4+ T cells from blood. These receptors all stem from an adult in good health and CMV-seropositive. The CDR3 runs from the conserved cysteine through the conserved F or W. The D gene is left open where the match is weak. Rows may omit the clone size; those that give it use once, few, many or a size class.

J | V | size | D | length | DNA | CDR3
TRBJ1-2 | TRBV5-1 | few | - | 15 | TGCGCCAGCAGCTTGCCGGCCAGCGCGGGCTATGGCTACACCTTC | CASSLPASAGYGYTF
TRBJ1-5 | TRBV6-5 | once | - | 14 | TGTGCCAGCAGTAACGTGGGGGGAAGACAGCCCCAGCATTTT | CASSNVGGRQPQHF
TRBJ1-4 | TRBV29-1 | - | TRBD1 | 12 | TGCAGCATCCGGGACAGGCGGGAAAAACTGTTTTTT | CSIRDRREKLFF
TRBJ1-2 | TRBV7-2 | - | - | 13 | TGTGCCAGCAGCCCCAGGGGCGCCTATGGCTACACCTTC | CASSPRGAYGYTF
TRBJ1-4 | TRBV6-1 | - | - | 16 | TGTGCCAGCAGTGAAGCGGCCTCTGGAGGTAATGAAAAACTGTTTTTT | CASSEAASGGNEKLFF
TRBJ1-2 | TRBV28 | - | - | 15 | TGTGCCAGCAGTTCCTTTTGGGGGCAGGTCTATGGCTACACCTTC | CASSSFWGQVYGYTF
TRBJ1-1 | TRBV6-4 | - | TRBD1 | 15 | TGTGCCAGCAGTTTAACAGGGGACCAAAACACTGAAGCTTTCTTT | CASSLTGDQNTEAFF
TRBJ1-6 | TRBV10-3 | - | TRBD1 | 14 | TGTGCCATCAGGGGGGGGACAGATAATTCACCCCTCCACTTT | CAIRGGTDNSPLHF
TRBJ2-1 | TRBV5-1 | - | TRBD2 | 15 | TGCGCCAGCAGTCCTAGCGGGAGGGCCAGCCATGAGCAGTTCTTC | CASSPSGRASHEQFF
TRBJ2-7 | TRBV6-1 | - | - | 14 | TGTGCCAGCATACCGATCGACAGTCTCTACGAGCAGTACTTC | CASIPIDSLYEQYF
TRBJ1-2 | TRBV7-8 | - | - | 18 | TGTGCCAGCAGCTTAGCAGGGTTGGCTACAGGTCGAGTCTATGGCTACACCTTC | CASSLAGLATGRVYGYTF
TRBJ2-7 | TRBV11-2 | - | - | 16 | TGTGCCAGCAGCTTAGAGGGGACGGGCGGCTCCTACGAGCAGTACTTC | CASSLEGTGGSYEQYF
TRBJ2-3 | TRBV6-4 | - | - | 13 | TGTGCCAGCAGGCTAGGAGGCACAGATACGCAGTATTTT | CASRLGGTDTQYF
TRBJ2-1 | TRBV5-1 | - | TRBD2 | 15 | TGCGCCAGCAGCGAGACTAGCGGGGTGGGAAATGAGCAGTTCTTC | CASSETSGVGNEQFF
TRBJ1-4 | TRBV29-1 | - | - | 10 | TGCAGCGTTGCTCAGGAAAAACTGTTTTTT | CSVAQEKLFF
TRBJ2-4 | TRBV6-1 | - | TRBD1 | 16 | TGTGCCAGCAGTGAAACCGGGACAGGGGGCGCTGACATTCAGTACTTC | CASSETGTGGADIQYF
TRBJ2-2 | TRBV5-6 | - | - | 16 | TGTGCCAGCAGAAATGGTAGGTCCGCGAACACCGGGGAGCTGTTTTTT | CASRNGRSANTGELFF
TRBJ1-5 | TRBV2 | few | - | 13 | TGTGCCAGCAGTGGACAGTTGGGTGAGCCCCAGCATTTT | CASSGQLGEPQHF
TRBJ1-2 | TRBV29-1 | - | TRBD1 | 14 | TGCAGCGTTGACGTTGTCCTAGACAGGGGGCATCGCACCTTC | CSVDVVLDRGHRTF
TRBJ1-2 | TRBV28 | - | - | 14 | TGTGCCAGCACTTCCGGGCAGCCCTACTATGGCTACACCTTC | CASTSGQPYYGYTF
TRBJ1-3 | TRBV30 | - | - | 15 | TGTGCCTGGAGTGTACGGTTAGGAGCTGGAAACACCATATATTTT | CAWSVRLGAGNTIYF
TRBJ2-2 | TRBV15 | - | - | 15 | TGTGCCACCAGCAGAGGGAGCAAGGGATCCGGGGAGCTGTTTTTT | CATSRGSKGSGELFF
TRBJ2-3 | TRBV29-1 | - | - | 13 | TGCAGCGTTGAAGCCCTAGGGCCAGATACGCAGTATTTT | CSVEALGPDTQYF
TRBJ2-5 | TRBV5-1 | - | TRBD2 | 18 | TGCGCCAGCAGCCCGAATCCGGGACTAGCGATGGGGGGAGAGACCCAGTACTTC | CASSPNPGLAMGGETQYF
TRBJ2-3 | TRBV2 | - | TRBD2 | 14 | TGTGCCAGCAGTTTACGGACTAGCGGAGATACGCAGTATTTT | CASSLRTSGDTQYF
TRBJ1-4 | TRBV18 | - | TRBD1 | 13 | TGTGCCAGCTCACAAGGGACAGCGAAAGAACTGTTTTTT | CASSQGTAKELFF
TRBJ1-3 | TRBV6-6 | - | TRBD1 | 15 | TGTGCCAGCAGTCGAACAGGGGGCCTGGGAAACACCATATATTTT | CASSRTGGLGNTIYF
TRBJ2-2 | TRBV2 | - | - | 15 | TGTGCCAGCAGTGAGGTTGGAGGTTACACCGGGGAGCTGTTTTTT | CASSEVGGYTGELFF
TRBJ1-2 | TRBV2 | - | TRBD1 | 13 | TGTGCCAGCAACAGGGGGTACGACTATGGCTACACCTTC | CASNRGYDYGYTF
TRBJ2-3 | TRBV30 | - | TRBD2 | 16 | TGTGCCTGGAGTGCCTCCCTAGCGGGAAAGGAAGATACGCAGTATTTT | CAWSASLAGKEDTQYF
TRBJ2-5 | TRBV6-5 | - | - | 11 | TGTGCCAGCTCCCCTCGCGAGACCCAGTACTTC | CASSPRETQYF
TRBJ2-7 | TRBV7-9 | - | TRBD2 | 14 | TGTGCCAGCAGCACCGGGGGGGCGAACTACGAGCAGTACTTC | CASSTGGANYEQYF
TRBJ2-7 | TRBV15 | - | - | 13 | TGTGCCACCAGCAGAGATGCCCCCTACGAGCAGTACTTC | CATSRDAPYEQYF
TRBJ1-3 | TRBV6-5 | once | - | 14 | TGTGCCAGCAGTTACGGGTACTCTGGAAACACCATATATTTT | CASSYGYSGNTIYF
TRBJ1-2 | TRBV7-2 | - | - | 13 | TGTGCCAGCAGCTTAAGGGATGGCGATGGCTACACCTTC | CASSLRDGDGYTF
TRBJ1-1 | TRBV6-6 | few | - | 11 | TGTGCCAGCAACAGAGAGGGGGAAGCTTTCTTT | CASNREGEAFF
TRBJ1-1 | TRBV7-3 | - | - | 14 | TGTGCCAGCAGCTTAGGGCCTAGTAACACTGAAGCTTTCTTT | CASSLGPSNTEAFF
TRBJ2-2 | TRBV10-3 | once | TRBD1 | 15 | TGTGCCACCGAATGGGGGCAGGGGGCAACCGGGGAGCTGTTTTTT | CATEWGQGATGELFF
TRBJ1-5 | TRBV7-9 | - | - | 14 | TGTGCCAGCAGCCAGAACCAGGGAAATCAGCCCCAGCATTTT | CASSQNQGNQPQHF
TRBJ2-2 | TRBV10-3 | - | - | 11 | TGTGCCATCAGTGACCGTGCGGAGCTGTTTTTT | CAISDRAELFF
TRBJ1-3 | TRBV7-9 | - | - | 13 | TGTGCCAGCAGGGGGACCTCTGGAAACACCATATATTTT | CASRGTSGNTIYF
TRBJ1-2 | TRBV6-1 | few | TRBD1 | 13 | TGTGCCAGCCGGCCAGGGGGCTCCTATGGCTACACCTTC | CASRPGGSYGYTF
TRBJ2-2 | TRBV28 | once | - | 15 | TGTGCCAGCAACTCTGGTGGGGGGTTCGGCGGGGAGCTGTTTTTT | CASNSGGGFGGELFF
TRBJ2-7 | TRBV6-1 | - | TRBD2 | 13 | TGTGCCAGTTTGGGGCGGGAGTCCTACGAGCAGTACTTC | CASLGRESYEQYF
TRBJ2-1 | TRBV30 | - | - | 12 | TGTGCCTGGAGTGTACGAGGGGATGAGCAGTTCTTC | CAWSVRGDEQFF
TRBJ2-1 | TRBV19 | - | TRBD2 | 17 | TGTGCCAGTAGACGCCTAGCGGGACCCTCTCCCTACAATGAGCAGTTCTTC | CASRRLAGPSPYNEQFF
TRBJ2-7 | TRBV5-1 | few | TRBD2 | 15 | TGCGCCAGCAGCACAACTAGCGGGGGGGCCTACGAGCAGTACTTC | CASSTTSGGAYEQYF